This T cell receptor beta chain was sequenced for a study of early T cells in non-severe SARS-CoV-2 infection. Overall study: From unsorted whole blood, bulk RNA was sequenced, and the chains remained unpaired. Overall study findings and caveats: Anti-spike CD8 responses were favored in VDJdb matching, and private and CD4 specificities were missed.

The CDR3 consists of 15 residues. V was clipped by 2 bases and J by 7 bases, with 16 bases between them. Germline-derived CDR1 and CDR2 are SGHDT and YYEEEE. As to this clonotype: The antigen is undetermined.

Unique molecular identifiers were attached to individual cDNA molecules. TCRdb re-analysed the 5' RACE reads in MiXCR, keeping a single row per CDR3 protein. The sample gives fewer than 80,000 distinct CDR3 sequences, about 4.9% of which show up once; about 3.6% is in the top ten. The receptor was isolated from an adult who was a healthcare worker with PCR-confirmed SARS-CoV-2 infection or an uninfected control (not recorded which). The donor label of this sample is uncertain. This material consisted of whole blood, taken at baseline. The V and J genes are TRBV5-6 and TRBJ2-1; tentative D call: TRBD2 (5 bases). The CDR3 loop is CASSFLVLRGNEQFF. As DNA, the CDR3 is TGTGCCAGCAGCTTCTTGGTCCTACGCGGGAATGAGCAGTTCTTC. Full variable domain (remainder filled in from reference TRBV5-6 and TRBJ2-1): DAGVTQSPTHLIKTRGQQVTLRCSPKSGHDTVSWYQQALGQGPQFIFQYYEEEERQRGNFPDRFSGHQFPNYSSELNVNALLLGDSALYLCASSFLVLRGNEQFFGPGTRLTVL.